Each of the 2 T cell receptor beta chains below was sequenced from the same sample in a study of cytomegalovirus exposure and HLA in healthy donors. The PCR had 60 Vbeta and 13 Jbeta primers. Profiled with immunoSEQ multiplex PCR; TCRdb holds only in-frame clones, not every one. Among around 150,000 clones listed, under 70% were seen once. Sequencing was done on a sample of PBMCs. The source of these receptors is a woman in her thirties or forties in good health and CMV-seropositive.

This clone has a handful of counts. The V and J genes are TRBV7-9 and TRBJ1-2; D not resolved. The CDR3 has 12 residues. The V and J ends lost 4 bases and 3 bases respectively, with 6 bases between them. Per the germline V gene, CDR1 is SEHNR and CDR2 is FQNEAQ (reference sequence). The CDR3 coding sequence is TGTGCCAGCAGCTCAGATTACTATGGCTACACCTTC. The encoded protein is CASSSDYYGYTF.

The chain recombines TRBV7-2 with TRBJ2-5, with TRBD1 identical over 8 bases. Losses at the gene ends were 1 base for V and 2 bases for J; bases not matched to a gene: 9. The germline CDR1 and CDR2 sequences are SGHTA and FQGNSA. The CDR3 is made up of 17 amino acids. Here the CDR3 DNA reads TGTGCCAGCAGCTTAGGCCCAGGGGGCGGCGGGCAAGAGACCCAGTACTTC. This translates into CASSLGPGGGGQETQYF. Full variable domain (missing parts from reference TRBV7-2 and TRBJ2-5): GAGVSQSPSNKVTEKGKDVELRCDPISGHTALYWYRQSLGQGLEFLIYFQGNSAPDKSGLPSDRFSAERTGGSVSTLTIQRTQQEDSAVYLCASSLGPGGGGQETQYFGPGTRLLVL.